This T cell receptor (beta chain) was captured in a study of blood T cell repertoires in COVID-19. The wider study: The United States, Italy and Spain provided the acute and convalescent COVID-19 samples. The analysed material was cDNA or gDNA that came from T cells, B-cell-depleted T cells, or PBMCs.

Authors' processing steps: Researchers report that nucleated cell counts were estimated from reference gene primer amplification. Assay: immunoSEQ multiplex PCR; the TCRdb copy retains only in-frame clones and omits some. V and J calls and clone size are given by that table; D and trimming were obtained from the DNA. The table records just over 35,000 clones, roughly 87% of them present only once. The CDR3 is made up of 15 amino acids. The germline V and J ends were trimmed by 2 bases and 3 bases, with 13 bases remaining between them. Germline CDR1 and CDR2: MNHEY and SVGAGI. The chain combines TRBV6-5 with TRBJ1-1, with unresolved D. This TCR was recovered from a man between 60 and 75 years old with acute or convalescent COVID-19. The specimen was peripheral blood. CDR3 residues: CASSYRGPTDTEAFF. The CDR3 nucleotides read TGTGCCAGCAGTTACAGAGGGCCCACGGACACTGAAGCTTTCTTT.